This TCR beta chain was retrieved from a study of regulatory T cells in long-lasting Graves disease. Trimming removed 5 bases from V and 2 bases from J; junction bases left unmatched: 6. The germline CDR1 and CDR2 sequences are MDHEN and SYDVKM. The CDR3 has 15 residues. Regarding time point: persistent/refractory GD, antithyroid drugs over 5 years with positive TRAb. Construction of the TCR library relied on RNA isolated from PBMCs. At least ten counts were recorded for this clonotype. With iRepertoire HTBI primers and Arm-PCR of CDR3 regions, TCR beta libraries were built. TCRdb reprocessed the multiplex PCR reads via MiXCR and lists one record per CDR3 protein. The repertoire holds about 470,000 distinct CDR3 sequences, with 20% to 25% as singletons.

The chain employs TRBV28 and TRBJ1-5, with 7 bases aligning to TRBD1. The specimen comprised peripheral blood mononuclear cells (PBMCs), sampled when the disease was refractory, from a patient treated with antithyroid drugs. The clonotype was recovered from a female donor with Graves disease. The CDR3 region is CASSAGTGGNQPQHF. The CDR3 nucleotides are TGTGCCAGCAGTGCAGGCACAGGGGGCAATCAGCCCCAGCATTTT.